The sequence of this T cell receptor beta chain was determined in a study of T cell responses to AZD1222 COVID-19 vaccine. Sequenced by immunoSEQ multiplex PCR; TCRdb stores in-frame clones only, minus some. The sample lists about 100,000 clones; approximately 87% were seen once. The germline CDR1 and CDR2 sequences are SQVTM and ANQGSEA. This CDR3 spans 10 amino acids. V lost 3 bases, J lost 7 bases, and 6 bases lay in between. J is TRBJ1-1 and V is TRBV29-1; D not resolved. This receptor was identified in an adult in good health. This specimen consisted of peripheral blood, obtained on day 0 of AZD1222 vaccination. CDR3 bases: TGCAGCGTTGATGGCAGTGAAGCTTTCTTT. Its protein product is CSVDGSEAFF.